This T cell receptor beta chain was profiled in a study of T cell changes during pregnancy in multiple sclerosis. Here immunoSEQ multiplex PCR was the method, and the copy in TCRdb shows in-frame clones only, minus some. The sample consists of 55,000 or so clones, 92% of them appearing once. V shed 4 bases and J 0 bases; nucleotides not matched to a gene: 3. The CDR3 covers 15 residues. Germline values: CDR1 SGHRS, CDR2 YFSETQ. The clonotype comes from a female donor in good health, enrolled as a control in a pregnancy study. Sequencing used CD4+ T cells from peripheral blood mononuclear cells, obtained after pregnancy. This chain connects TRBV5-1 to TRBJ1-4; TRBD1 matches 7 bases. This chain's CDR3 is CASSPGQTTNEKLFF. In DNA, the CDR3 is TGCGCCAGCAGCCCGGGACAGACAACTAATGAAAAACTGTTTTTT.